The present T cell receptor (beta chain) was sequenced within a study of cytomegalovirus exposure and HLA in healthy donors. About the research overall: Caucasian-associated ancestry cluster membership applied to about four fifths of over 350 genotyped donors. Study observations and caveats: In a later analysis, HLA-associated TCR beta chains were more clonally expanded than equally common others. Cytomegalovirus-associated status was assigned to about 180 TCR beta chains.

The CDR3 is 14 residues long. Germline trimming cut 1 base from V and 3 bases from J; bases unmatched to any gene: 1. Germline lookup yields CDR1 LGHNT and CDR2 FRNRAP. This clone was observed a handful of times. Its target is unknown. Primers included in the PCR were 60 Vbeta and 13 Jbeta primers. Clones were sequenced by immunoSEQ multiplex PCR, and TCRdb holds only the in-frame ones, with some missing. Here the sample spans 200,000 or so clones, approximately 79% being singletons. The chain employs TRBV12-5 and TRBJ1-1; 8 positions agree with TRBD1. The receptor comes from a girl aged 2 to 10 in good health and CMV-seronegative. Sample: PBMCs. The CDR3 bases are TGTGCTAGTGGTTTGGGACAGGGGTACACTGAAGCTTTCTTT. This sequence encodes CASGLGQGYTEAFF.